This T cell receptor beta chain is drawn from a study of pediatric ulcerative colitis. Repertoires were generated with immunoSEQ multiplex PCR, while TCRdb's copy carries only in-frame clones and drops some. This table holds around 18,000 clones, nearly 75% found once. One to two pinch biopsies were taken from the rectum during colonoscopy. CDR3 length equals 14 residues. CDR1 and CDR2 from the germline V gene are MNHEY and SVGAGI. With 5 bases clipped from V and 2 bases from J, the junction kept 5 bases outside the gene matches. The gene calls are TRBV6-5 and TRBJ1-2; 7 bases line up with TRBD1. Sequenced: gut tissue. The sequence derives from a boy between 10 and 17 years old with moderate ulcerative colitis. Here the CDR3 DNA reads TGTGCCAGCAGTAAAAGGGACAGAAACTATGGCTACACCTTC. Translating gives CASSKRDRNYGYTF.